A single T cell receptor beta chain is shown here with its context. Its target antigen remains unknown. Base qualities were left out, and no much larger clone turns up one base away. V lost 1 base and J lost 0 bases; the stretch between them is 8 bases long. CDR1 and CDR2 (LGHNA, YNFKEQ) derive from the germline V gene. The CDR3 numbers 15 residues from cysteine through phenylalanine. Only the CDR3 portion is preserved as DNA: 45 bases, with reading frame beginning at the first base. The sample is drawn from a study of T cell changes during pregnancy in multiple sclerosis (dated 2019 in TCRdb). For context, the study as a whole: The study looked at changes in the T cell repertoire across pregnancy in women with multiple sclerosis.

The library was built by means of the immunoSEQ multiplex PCR assay. Entries here come from immuneACCESS through TCRdb and include only in-frame sequences with V and J called. Some clones fail to appear in such tables; in the studies checked, an unresolved V gene covers under half of the shortfall, and the cause of the remainder is unknown. For this sample the table gives about 93,000 clones, of which 80% to 95% were detected only once. The top ten constitute approximately 2% of the sample. The V gene is TRBV4-2 and the J gene is TRBJ2-3; a weak D assignment points to TRBD1 (7 bases agree). The sample was peripheral blood, taken after pregnancy. This receptor was taken from a female donor with multiple sclerosis, enrolled in a pregnancy study. CDR3 protein: CASSQAGGSTDTQYF. The DNA sequence reads TGTGCCAGCAGCCAAGCAGGGGGGAGCACAGATACGCAGTATTTT.